The 20 T cell receptor beta chains below come from one sample, sequenced in a study of blood T cell repertoires in COVID-19. Here immunoSEQ multiplex PCR was the method, and the copy in TCRdb shows in-frame clones only, minus some. This table has 270,000 or so clones, roughly 86% appearing once. Material: peripheral blood. The receptors were sampled from a woman in her thirties with COVID-19, enrolled during active disease.

The rearrangement links TRBV6-2 or TRBV6-3 to TRBJ2-2; 8 positions match TRBD1. The CDR3 length is 15 residues. The junction had 2 bases not matched to a gene; V was cut back by 4 bases and J by 1 base. Germline CDR1 is MNHEY and CDR2 is SVGEGT. The CDR3 DNA follows: TGTGCCAGCAGTTGGGACAGGAGGAACACCGGGGAGCTGTTTTTT. Protein sequence: CASSWDRRNTGELFF.

This rearrangement joins TRBV18 to TRBJ2-3; the D gene is possibly TRBD1 (5 bases). V lost 3 bases and J lost 4, with 8 bases in between. This CDR3 comprises 13 residues. Germline values: CDR1 KGHSH, CDR2 LQKENI. The CDR3 loop reads CASSPLGADTQYF. CDR3 in DNA: TGTGCCAGCTCACCCCTAGGGGCAGATACGCAGTATTTT.

V gene TRBV3-1 (or the pseudogene TRBV3-2) combines with J gene TRBJ2-3; tentative D call: TRBD1 (6 bases). The germline V and J ends were trimmed by 3 bases and 7 bases, with 8 bases remaining between them. The CDR3 runs to 12 residues. The germline gives CDR1 LGHDT, CDR2 YNNKEL (reference sequence). The CDR3 coding sequence is TGTGCCAGCAGCCATTGGGACAATACGCAGTATTTT. This sequence encodes CASSHWDNTQYF.

The J gene is TRBJ2-7, the V gene TRBV3-1 (or the pseudogene TRBV3-2); D is undetermined. Germline CDR1 reads LGHDT; CDR2 reads YNNKEL (reference sequence). Trimming removed 4 bases from V and 4 bases from J, with 11 bases in between. The CDR3 runs 13 residues. The CDR3 coding sequence is TGTGCCAGCAGCCCAGGATCCCTATACGAGCAGTACTTC. Protein sequence: CASSPGSLYEQYF.

This chain joins TRBV9 and TRBJ1-1; possible D gene TRBD1, 5 bases. Trimming stripped 5 bases from V and 3 bases from J, with 17 bases between. The V gene's germline CDR1 is SGDLS and CDR2 YYNGEE. The CDR3 loop spans 15 amino acids. CDR3 loop: CASSRTWGEDTEAFF. Here the CDR3 DNA reads TGTGCCAGCAGTCGTACATGGGGGGAGGACACTGAAGCTTTCTTT.

V and J are TRBV7-2 and TRBJ2-6, with 7 bases that match TRBD2. This CDR3 has 19 residues. Germline V gene data show CDR1 as SGHTA and CDR2 as FQGNSA. Germline trimming cut 0 bases from V and 0 bases from J; bases unmatched to any gene: 8. CDR3 sequence (DNA): TGTGCCAGCAGCTTAGCGAGGATAGCGGGCCCCTCTGGGGCCAACGTCCTGACTTTC. Its protein is CASSLARIAGPSGANVLTF.

The rearrangement joins TRBV11-2 to TRBJ1-6; D possibly corresponds to TRBD1 (5 bases). Trimming took off 2 bases at V and 10 bases at J, with 15 bases between the two ends. Germline V gene data show CDR1 as SGHAT and CDR2 as FQNNGV. The CDR3 has 15 amino acids. The CDR3: CASSLFQGTPSPLHF. The DNA for the CDR3 is TGTGCCAGCAGCTTATTCCAGGGTACCCCCTCACCCCTCCACTTT.

The chain joins TRBV27 to TRBJ2-7; D unclear. The CDR3 loop spans 13 amino acids. CDR1 and CDR2 (germline): MNHEY, SMNVEV (reference sequence). V shed 8 bases and J shed 3 bases, with 14 bases lying between them. The CDR3 sequence: CASGWYRIYEQYF. CDR3 in DNA: TGTGCCAGCGGATGGTACAGAATCTACGAGCAGTACTTC.

The chain combines TRBV7-2 with TRBJ1-5, with D hard to call. V dropped 1 base and J dropped 7 bases, with 17 bases sitting between them. The CDR3 length is 16 residues. Germline V gives CDR1 SGHTA, CDR2 FQGNSA. CDR3 bases: TGTGCCAGCAGCTTAGTTTCGCTCTCGCGGGCCCAGCCCCAGCATTTT. It specifies CASSLVSLSRAQPQHF.

The gene calls are TRBV7-9 and TRBJ2-5; no reliable D call. CDR1 is SEHNR, CDR2 FQNEAQ, per germline (reference sequence). The CDR3 has 14 amino acids. Trimming removed 5 bases from V and 5 bases from J, with 15 bases in between. The CDR3 sequence is CASSAHLRPETQYF. Written as DNA, the CDR3 is TGTGCCAGCAGCGCACACCTTCGTCCGGAGACCCAGTACTTC.

The chain joins TRBV4-2 to TRBJ1-2; TRBD1 aligns across 9 bases. V lost 2 bases and J lost 0; bases outside the gene matches: 7. Germline lookup yields CDR1 LGHNA and CDR2 YNFKEQ. The CDR3 spans 17 residues. CDR3 nucleotides: TGTGCCAGCAGCCAAAGAATAGGACAGGGGACTAACTATGGCTACACCTTC. Translation gives CASSQRIGQGTNYGYTF.

The chain is built from TRBV27 and TRBJ1-1, with a tentative D call TRBD1 (5 bases). V gave up 2 bases and J gave up 11 bases, with 18 bases separating them. This CDR3 is 14 amino acids long. Germline V gives CDR1 MNHEY, CDR2 SMNVEV (reference sequence). CDR3 protein: CASSLGIRGSRAFF. CDR3 in DNA: TGTGCCAGCAGTTTAGGTATTAGGGGTAGCAGGGCTTTCTTT.

V gene TRBV5-1 combines with J gene TRBJ2-3; TRBD2 is a possible D gene (7 bases). Trimming cost V 6 bases and J 5 bases, with 13 bases left between them. The CDR3 loop spans 13 amino acids. Germline V gives CDR1 SGHRS, CDR2 YFSETQ. The CDR3, as DNA: TGCGCCAGCAATGTCGGGGGGCAAGATACGCAGTATTTT. It specifies CASNVGGQDTQYF. Full variable domain (remainder filled in from reference TRBV5-1 and TRBJ2-3): KAGVTQTPRYLIKTRGQQVTLSCSPISGHRSVSWYQQTPGQGLQFLFEYFSETQRNKGNFPGRFSGRQFSNSRSEMNVSTLELGDSALYLCASNVGGQDTQYFGPGTRLTVL.

The V gene is TRBV2, the J gene TRBJ2-7; D is unclear. This CDR3 has 16 amino acids. Germline loops: CDR1 SNHLY, CDR2 FYNNEI. The V gene lost 6 bases and the J gene lost 3 bases, with 21 bases spanning the gap. The CDR3 DNA follows: TGTGCCAGCAGCCCGACACCCCAGAACCTTCTCTACGAGCAGTACTTC. Translation gives CASSPTPQNLLYEQYF.

The chain employs TRBV7-8 and TRBJ1-5; D is ambiguous. This CDR3 region has 11 residues. The ends were cut back, 5 bases at V and 11 bases at J, with 10 bases in the middle. Germline CDR1 SGHVS, CDR2 FQNEAQ. CDR3 in DNA: TGTGCCAGCAGCCTTGACACGGCCCAGCATTTT. As protein: CASSLDTAQHF.

CDR3 nucleotide sequence: TGCGCCAGCAGCCATGTTTGGGTGCAACGGGTCGGTAATTCACCCCTCCACTTT. Its protein product is CASSHVWVQRVGNSPLHF. This chain uses TRBV4-1 with TRBJ1-6; D gene uncertain. CDR1 and CDR2 from the germline V gene are MGHRA and YSYEKL. The CDR3 totals 18 residues. V dropped 3 bases and J dropped 6 bases, with 21 bases sitting between them.

The rearrangement joins TRBV9 to TRBJ2-7, with 9 bases matching TRBD2. V lost 0 bases to trimming and J lost 4 bases; unmatched junction nucleotides: 26. Germline V gene data show CDR1 as SGDLS and CDR2 as YYNGEE. This CDR3 has 22 residues. The CDR3 DNA sequence: TGTGCCAGCAGCGTAGTGGAAGAAAGGACTAGCGCGTCGAGTGGGCCGGATTACGAGCAGTACTTC. This encodes CASSVVEERTSASSGPDYEQYF.

This sequence joins TRBV18 and TRBJ2-7; a possible D gene is TRBD2 (6 bases). Per the germline V gene, CDR1 is KGHSH and CDR2 is LQKENI. V lost 8 bases and J 3 bases, leaving 14 bases between the germline ends. The CDR3 totals 13 residues. The CDR3 DNA reads as TGTGCCAGCCTGGCTGGGGGGAGCTACGAGCAGTACTTC. As protein: CASLAGGSYEQYF.

This sequence joins TRBV7-9 and TRBJ1-1; 8 bases line up with TRBD1. Unmatched junction bases numbered 7, after V lost 1 base and J lost 0 bases. The CDR3 has 17 amino acids. Germline V gives CDR1 SEHNR, CDR2 FQNEAQ (reference sequence). The CDR3 loop is CASSLDWTGWMNTEAFF. CDR3 DNA sequence: TGTGCCAGCAGCTTAGACTGGACAGGGTGGATGAACACTGAAGCTTTCTTT.

The rearrangement links TRBV5-6 to TRBJ1-1; 7 nucleotides align to TRBD1. CDR3 length equals 13 residues. CDR1 SGHDT and CDR2 YYEEEE come from the germline V gene. V shed 3 bases and J 4 bases; nucleotides not matched to a gene: 3. The chain's CDR3 is CASSSDRSTEAFF. In nucleotides, the CDR3 is TGTGCCAGCAGCTCGGACAGGTCCACTGAAGCTTTCTTT. The full variable domain, with the rest looked up from reference TRBV5-6 and TRBJ1-1, is DAGVTQSPTHLIKTRGQQVTLRCSPKSGHDTVSWYQQALGQGPQFIFQYYEEEERQRGNFPDRFSGHQFPNYSSELNVNALLLGDSALYLCASSSDRSTEAFFGQGTRLTVV.